This is a list of T cell receptor beta chains from one sample in a study of cytomegalovirus exposure and HLA in healthy donors. Clones were sequenced by immunoSEQ multiplex PCR, and TCRdb holds only the in-frame ones, with some missing. The sample holds 150,000 to 200,000 clones, 77% seen once. Sequenced input: PBMCs. These receptors were taken from a woman in her thirties or forties in good health and CMV-seropositive. Each CDR3 is given with its conserved first and last residue. D genes are given only for firm matches. Clone size is stated in some rows and not others, as once, few, many or a class when expanded.

CDR3: CASSLDPGQGYEQYF
DNA: TGTGCCAGCAGCTTAGACCCGGGACAGGGATACGAGCAGTACTTC
J: TRBJ2-7
V: TRBV11-2
D: TRBD1
size: NA

CDR3: CASSVEGRNTDTQYF
DNA: TGTGCCAGCAGCGTTGAAGGGAGGAACACAGATACGCAGTATTTT
J: TRBJ2-3
V: TRBV5-4
D: NA
size: NA

CDR3: CASSQEGQPLYGYTF
DNA: TGCGCCAGCAGCCAAGAGGGCCAGCCACTCTATGGCTACACCTTC
J: TRBJ1-2
V: TRBV4-3
D: NA
size: NA

CDR3: CASSSNRVSRTDTQYF
DNA: TGTGCCAGTAGTAGTAACAGGGTCTCCCGTACAGATACGCAGTATTTT
J: TRBJ2-3
V: TRBV19
D: NA
size: NA

CDR3: CASSFDRGNEKLFF
DNA: TGTGCCAGCAGCTTCGACAGGGGGAATGAAAAACTGTTTTTT
J: TRBJ1-4
V: TRBV7-2
D: TRBD1
size: few

CDR3: CASSRGTSGDYEQYF
DNA: TGTGCCAGCAGCCGCGGGACTAGCGGGGACTACGAGCAGTACTTC
J: TRBJ2-7
V: TRBV6-5
D: TRBD2
size: NA

CDR3: CASSQDRGQGARETQYF
DNA: TGCGCCAGCAGCCAAGATAGGGGACAGGGGGCCAGGGAGACCCAGTACTTC
J: TRBJ2-5
V: TRBV4-3
D: TRBD1
size: NA

CDR3: CASSPRGAGGANVLTF
DNA: TGTGCCAGCAGCCCACGGGGGGCAGGTGGGGCCAACGTCCTGACTTTC
J: TRBJ2-6
V: TRBV7-2
D: NA
size: NA

CDR3: CASSLGGAPRAEAFF
DNA: TGTGCCAGCAGCTTAGGCGGGGCCCCCCGGGCTGAAGCTTTCTTT
J: TRBJ1-1
V: TRBV7-2
D: NA
size: NA

CDR3: CASSLRLTDEAFF
DNA: TGTGCCAGCAGCTTACGGCTTACAGATGAAGCTTTCTTT
J: TRBJ1-1
V: TRBV11-2
D: NA
size: NA

CDR3: CASSQEYNQPQHF
DNA: TGCGCCAGCAGCCAAGAGTACAATCAGCCCCAGCATTTT
J: TRBJ1-5
V: TRBV4-3
D: NA
size: few

CDR3: CASSPEPRAGYEQYF
DNA: TGCGCCAGCAGCCCGGAGCCGCGGGCAGGCTACGAGCAGTACTTC
J: TRBJ2-7
V: TRBV5-1
D: NA
size: NA

CDR3: CASEPGGLNYEQFF
DNA: TGTGCCAGTGAGCCGGGAGGGCTTAACTATGAGCAGTTCTTC
J: TRBJ2-1
V: TRBV19
D: TRBD2
size: NA

CDR3: CASSDVDRSSVREQYF
DNA: TGCGCCAGCAGTGACGTGGACAGGTCATCGGTTAGGGAGCAGTACTTC
J: TRBJ2-7
V: TRBV10-1
D: TRBD1
size: NA

CDR3: CASSERNSPLHF
DNA: TGTGCCAGCAGTGAACGGAATTCACCCCTCCACTTT
J: TRBJ1-6
V: TRBV2
D: NA
size: NA

CDR3: CASSPEPQYFAEAFF
DNA: TGCGCCAGCAGCCCCGAACCCCAATACTTCGCTGAAGCTTTCTTT
J: TRBJ1-1
V: TRBV5-1
D: NA
size: NA

CDR3: CASSLSRGHSYEQYF
DNA: TGTGCCAGCAGCTTAAGTCGGGGACACTCCTACGAGCAGTACTTC
J: TRBJ2-7
V: TRBV7-2
D: NA
size: NA

CDR3: CASNPWSGRANTGELFF
DNA: TGTGCCAGCAACCCGTGGAGCGGGAGGGCGAACACCGGGGAGCTGTTTTTT
J: TRBJ2-2
V: TRBV11-2
D: TRBD2
size: few

CDR3: CASSLETGATNYGYTF
DNA: TGCGCCAGCAGCTTGGAGACAGGTGCCACTAACTATGGCTACACCTTC
J: TRBJ1-2
V: TRBV5-1
D: NA
size: NA

CDR3: CASSSDRGTEAFF
DNA: TGCGCCAGCAGCTCCGACAGGGGCACTGAAGCTTTCTTT
J: TRBJ1-1
V: TRBV5-1
D: TRBD1
size: few

CDR3: CASSLVSGTGGNSPLHF
DNA: TGTGCCAGCAGCTTGGTCTCTGGGACAGGGGGAAATTCACCCCTCCACTTT
J: TRBJ1-6
V: TRBV5-6
D: TRBD1
size: few

CDR3: CASRQDPNYGYTF
DNA: TGTGCCAGCAGACAGGATCCTAACTATGGCTACACCTTC
J: TRBJ1-2
V: TRBV6-5
D: NA
size: few

CDR3: CAWGRNRGISGNTIYF
DNA: TGTGCCTGGGGCCGAAATCGGGGAATCTCTGGAAACACCATATATTTT
J: TRBJ1-3
V: TRBV30
D: NA
size: NA

CDR3: CASRPLSGSASTQYF
DNA: TGTGCCAGCAGACCCCTTAGCGGGAGTGCAAGTACGCAGTATTTT
J: TRBJ2-3
V: TRBV6-5
D: TRBD2
size: NA

CDR3: CASTAFQGRDQPQHF
DNA: TGTGCCAGCACCGCATTTCAGGGTAGGGATCAGCCCCAGCATTTT
J: TRBJ1-5
V: TRBV2
D: NA
size: few

CDR3: CASSLLPSGGGTYNEQFF
DNA: TGCGCCAGCAGCTTATTACCTAGCGGGGGGGGGACCTACAATGAGCAGTTCTTC
J: TRBJ2-1
V: TRBV5-1
D: TRBD2
size: NA

CDR3: CASSTGLAGANVLTF
DNA: TGTGCCAGTAGTACAGGATTAGCTGGGGCCAACGTCCTGACTTTC
J: TRBJ2-6
V: TRBV19
D: NA
size: once

CDR3: CATGGRSYRLSYEQYF
DNA: TGTGCCACAGGGGGACGATCCTACCGTCTCTCCTACGAGCAGTACTTC
J: TRBJ2-7
V: TRBV10-3
D: TRBD1
size: NA

CDR3: CASSLRDINEKLFF
DNA: TGCGCCAGCAGCCTCCGGGACATTAATGAAAAACTGTTTTTT
J: TRBJ1-4
V: TRBV5-1
D: NA
size: few

CDR3: CASSGGQGTSSGNTIYF
DNA: TGTGCCAGCAGCGGAGGACAGGGCACCAGCTCTGGAAACACCATATATTTT
J: TRBJ1-3
V: TRBV7-6
D: TRBD1
size: NA

CDR3: CASSKSGTVNTEAFF
DNA: TGTGCCAGCAGCAAATCCGGGACAGTCAACACTGAAGCTTTCTTT
J: TRBJ1-1
V: TRBV7-2
D: TRBD1
size: NA

CDR3: CASRLSGGRNTGELFF
DNA: TGTGCCAGCAGACTCTCGGGGGGCCGAAACACCGGGGAGCTGTTTTTT
J: TRBJ2-2
V: TRBV6-6
D: NA
size: NA

CDR3: CASSIAASGSGEQFF
DNA: TGTGCCAGTAGTATAGCGGCTAGCGGGAGTGGTGAGCAGTTCTTC
J: TRBJ2-1
V: TRBV19
D: TRBD2
size: few

CDR3: CASRKNPGQLFTNYGYTF
DNA: TGTGCCAGCAGGAAAAATCCGGGACAGTTATTTACTAACTATGGCTACACCTTC
J: TRBJ1-2
V: TRBV27
D: TRBD1
size: NA

CDR3: CSARPSEKLFF
DNA: TGCAGTGCTAGACCCTCTGAAAAACTGTTTTTT
J: TRBJ1-4
V: TRBV20-1
D: NA
size: NA

CDR3: CSVEGGQGTYGYTF
DNA: TGCAGCGTTGAAGGAGGACAGGGGACGTATGGCTACACCTTC
J: TRBJ1-2
V: TRBV29-1
D: TRBD1
size: NA

CDR3: CASSRGGSTPEELFF
DNA: TGTGCCAGCAGCCGAGGGGGCTCAACACCCGAGGAGCTGTTTTTT
J: TRBJ2-2
V: TRBV14
D: TRBD1
size: NA

CDR3: CATARGRDTGELFF
DNA: TGTGCCACCGCCCGGGGGAGGGACACCGGGGAGCTGTTTTTT
J: TRBJ2-2
V: TRBV13
D: TRBD2
size: NA

CDR3: CATSRGTGPYEQYF
DNA: TGTGCCACCAGCAGAGGGACAGGGCCCTACGAGCAGTACTTC
J: TRBJ2-7
V: TRBV15
D: TRBD1
size: few

CDR3: CASSIGPGATNEKLFF
DNA: TGTGCCAGCAGTATCGGTCCAGGGGCAACTAATGAAAAACTGTTTTTT
J: TRBJ1-4
V: TRBV27
D: NA
size: NA

CDR3: CASSPPQGPTEAFF
DNA: TGTGCCAGCAGTCCACCCCAGGGGCCCACTGAAGCTTTCTTT
J: TRBJ1-1
V: TRBV2
D: NA
size: NA

CDR3: CASSPERGAQTSTDTQYF
DNA: TGTGCCAGCAGCCCCGAGCGGGGGGCACAGACTAGCACAGATACGCAGTATTTT
J: TRBJ2-3
V: TRBV7-8
D: TRBD2
size: few

CDR3: CASSILGTGNTEAFF
DNA: TGTGCCAGTAGTATACTGGGGACAGGGAACACTGAAGCTTTCTTT
J: TRBJ1-1
V: TRBV19
D: TRBD1
size: NA

CDR3: CASSLGTSGRNEQFF
DNA: TGTGCCAGCTCCCTCGGGACTAGCGGGAGAAATGAGCAGTTCTTC
J: TRBJ2-1
V: TRBV18
D: TRBD2
size: NA

CDR3: CASSIGLAGGYYNEQFF
DNA: TGTGCCAGTAGTATTGGGCTAGCGGGGGGCTACTACAATGAGCAGTTCTTC
J: TRBJ2-1
V: TRBV19
D: TRBD2
size: NA

CDR3: CASFGTSVRTGELFF
DNA: TGTGCCAGTTTCGGGACTAGCGTGAGGACCGGGGAGCTGTTTTTT
J: TRBJ2-2
V: TRBV19
D: TRBD2
size: NA